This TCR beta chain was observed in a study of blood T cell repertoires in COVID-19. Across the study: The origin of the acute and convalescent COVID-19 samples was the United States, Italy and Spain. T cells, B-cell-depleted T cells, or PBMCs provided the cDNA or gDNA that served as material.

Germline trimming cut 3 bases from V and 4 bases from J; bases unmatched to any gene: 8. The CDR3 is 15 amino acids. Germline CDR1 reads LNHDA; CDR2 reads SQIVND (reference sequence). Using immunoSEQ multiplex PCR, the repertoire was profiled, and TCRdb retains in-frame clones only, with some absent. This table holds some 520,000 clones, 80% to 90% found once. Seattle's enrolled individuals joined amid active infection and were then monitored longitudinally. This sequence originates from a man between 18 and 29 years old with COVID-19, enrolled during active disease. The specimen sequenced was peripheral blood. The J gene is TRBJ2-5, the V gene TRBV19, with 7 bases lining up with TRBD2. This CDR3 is CASSMASGMGETQYF. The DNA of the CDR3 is TGTGCCAGTAGTATGGCTAGCGGTATGGGAGAGACCCAGTACTTC.